These T cell receptor beta chains were read from a single sample in a study of cytomegalovirus exposure and HLA in healthy donors. Measured with immunoSEQ multiplex PCR; TCRdb has only the in-frame clones, and not every one. Of about 120,000 clones detected, 77% appear once; the ten largest clones hold roughly 3.7%. The sequenced sample was PBMCs. All receptors come from a human donor in good health. Both conserved end residues are part of each CDR3. The order of the fields is D gene, CDR3 length, V gene, clone size, J gene, CDR3 DNA, CDR3 protein. The D gene is left open where the match is weak. Size values are once, few and many counts, or a class for expanded clones, and some rows have none.

.	13	TRBV18	.	TRBJ1-1	TGTGCCAGCTCACGACCCGCGGTTGGTGAAGCTTTCTTT	CASSRPAVGEAFF
TRBD2	16	TRBV6-5	.	TRBJ2-5	TGTGCCAGCAGTTACTTTTGCGGGAGGGCCTATGAGACCCAGTACTTC	CASSYFCGRAYETQYF
.	15	TRBV7-2	.	TRBJ1-5	TGTGCCAGCAGCTTAGACAGGTCCCGCAATCAGCCCCAGCATTTT	CASSLDRSRNQPQHF
TRBD2	16	TRBV27	.	TRBJ2-1	TGTGCCAGCAGTTTAGTCGCTAGCGGACACTACAATGAGCAGTTCTTC	CASSLVASGHYNEQFF
.	15	TRBV6-6	.	TRBJ1-3	TGTGCCAGCAGTTACGCGACAGGATCTGGAAACACCATATATTTT	CASSYATGSGNTIYF
.	15	TRBV6-5	.	TRBJ1-5	TGTGCCAGCAGTGGATCCGGGACACGCAATCAGCCCCAGCATTTT	CASSGSGTRNQPQHF
.	15	TRBV10-1	.	TRBJ1-5	TGCGCCAGCACCGCCGGACAGTATAGCAATCAGCCCCAGCATTTT	CASTAGQYSNQPQHF
.	14	TRBV23-1	.	TRBJ1-1	TGCGCCAGCAGTCAACACAGGGTTGACACTGAAGCTTTCTTT	CASSQHRVDTEAFF
TRBD1	13	TRBV30	few	TRBJ1-6	TGTGCCTGGAGGACAGGGGGCGGCTCACCCCTCCACTTT	CAWRTGGGSPLHF
TRBD1	14	TRBV7-9	.	TRBJ1-3	TGTGCCAGCAGCCGAGGGGGCGCCGGAAACACCATATATTTT	CASSRGGAGNTIYF
.	13	TRBV6-1	.	TRBJ1-5	TGTGCCAGCAGTGAAGAGGAGGGTCAGCCCCAGCATTTT	CASSEEEGQPQHF
TRBD2	15	TRBV6-1	medium-sized	TRBJ2-7	TGTGCCAGCAGTGAAGAAGCGGGATCTCCCTCCGAGCAGTACTTC	CASSEEAGSPSEQYF
TRBD1	18	TRBV6-1	.	TRBJ2-7	TGTGCCAGCAGTGTACGGACAGGGTACAACGCGGGTTCCTACGAGCAGTACTTC	CASSVRTGYNAGSYEQYF
TRBD1	15	TRBV15	.	TRBJ1-5	TGTGCCACCAGCAGGGGGACAGGGGGCAATCAGCCCCAGCATTTT	CATSRGTGGNQPQHF
.	18	TRBV7-2	.	TRBJ1-3	TGTGCCAGCAGCTTAGGGAGAAGGGGTGGGTTCTCTGGAAACACCATATATTTT	CASSLGRRGGFSGNTIYF
TRBD1	14	TRBV5-1	.	TRBJ1-1	TGCGCCAGCAGCTGGACAGGGAGGGACACTGAAGCTTTCTTT	CASSWTGRDTEAFF
TRBD1	16	TRBV27	.	TRBJ2-5	TGTGCCAGCAGTGTGCCGGGAGCAGGGGGCTCAAAGACCCAGTACTTC	CASSVPGAGGSKTQYF
TRBD1	14	TRBV5-1	.	TRBJ2-5	TGCGCCAGCAGCGTCACAGGGGGCCAAGAGACCCAGTACTTC	CASSVTGGQETQYF
TRBD2	15	TRBV13	.	TRBJ2-1	TGTGCCAGCAGCTTAGGGCAGGTAGCGGGGCACGAGCAGTTCTTC	CASSLGQVAGHEQFF
.	14	TRBV6-5	.	TRBJ1-1	TGTGCCAGCAGTTTAACAGGGATGAACACTGAAGCTTTCTTT	CASSLTGMNTEAFF
TRBD2	15	TRBV6-5	.	TRBJ2-1	TGTGCCAGCAGGATACCGGGACTAGGGGACAATGAGCAGTTCTTC	CASRIPGLGDNEQFF
.	14	TRBV5-1	.	TRBJ1-1	TGCGCCAGCAGCCAGGTTGGGGCAAACACTGAAGCTTTCTTT	CASSQVGANTEAFF
.	15	TRBV11-3	once	TRBJ2-1	TGTGCCAGCAGCATCCACCGACAGGCCATCAATGAGCAGTTCTTC	CASSIHRQAINEQFF
TRBD1	16	TRBV7-8	.	TRBJ1-5	TGTGCCAGCAGCTTAGAAACAGGGGGATTCAATCAGCCCCAGCATTTT	CASSLETGGFNQPQHF
TRBD2	16	TRBV6-1	.	TRBJ2-2	TGTGCCAGCAGTGCCCTAGCGGGAGCCAACACCGGGGAGCTGTTTTTT	CASSALAGANTGELFF
.	15	TRBV10-3	.	TRBJ2-1	TGTGCCATCAGAAGCGCCGCCGTCGGGGGCAATGAGCAGTTCTTC	CAIRSAAVGGNEQFF
TRBD1	15	TRBV25-1	.	TRBJ1-2	TGTGCCAGCAGTAAAAGCACAGGGGGCACCTATGGCTACACCTTC	CASSKSTGGTYGYTF